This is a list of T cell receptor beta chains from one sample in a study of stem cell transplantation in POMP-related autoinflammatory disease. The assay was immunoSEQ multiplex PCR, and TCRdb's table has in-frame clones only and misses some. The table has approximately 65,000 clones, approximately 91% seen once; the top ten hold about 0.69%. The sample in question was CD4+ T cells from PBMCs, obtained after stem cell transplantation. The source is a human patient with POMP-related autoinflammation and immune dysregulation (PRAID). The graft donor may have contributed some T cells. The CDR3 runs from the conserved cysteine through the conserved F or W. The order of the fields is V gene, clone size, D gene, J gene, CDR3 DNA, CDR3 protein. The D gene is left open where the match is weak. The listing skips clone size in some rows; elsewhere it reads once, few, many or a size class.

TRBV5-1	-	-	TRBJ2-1	TGCGCCAGCAGCTTGGGTCTAGCGAGTTACAATGAGCAGTTCTTC	CASSLGLASYNEQFF
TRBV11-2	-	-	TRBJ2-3	TGTGCCAGCAGCTTAGATAGGGAGTCGCAGTATTTT	CASSLDRESQYF
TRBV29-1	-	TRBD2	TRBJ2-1	TGCAGCGCCTTACTAGCGGGGGGCTCCCAGTTCTTC	CSALLAGGSQFF
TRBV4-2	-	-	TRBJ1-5	TGTGCCAGCAGCCAAGATTACAGGCCTAGCAATCAGCCCCAGCATTTT	CASSQDYRPSNQPQHF
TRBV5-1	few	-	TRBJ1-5	TGCGCCAGCAGCTTGGCCCCGGGACTGAGCAATCAGCCCCAGCATTTT	CASSLAPGLSNQPQHF
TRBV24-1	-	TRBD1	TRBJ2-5	TGTGCCACCAGTGAGGTGGGGACAGTACAAGAGACCCAGTACTTC	CATSEVGTVQETQYF
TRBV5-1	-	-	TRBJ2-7	TGCGCCAGCAGCTTAGGCGTGCTAAGCTCCTACGAGCAGTACTTC	CASSLGVLSSYEQYF
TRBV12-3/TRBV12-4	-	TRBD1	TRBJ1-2	TGTGCCAGCATCTCGGGACAGAGGCATGGCTACACCTTC	CASISGQRHGYTF
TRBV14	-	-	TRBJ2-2	TGTGCCAGCAGCCAAGAGTTGGCCGGGGAGCTGTTTTTT	CASSQELAGELFF
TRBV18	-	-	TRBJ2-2	TGTGCCAGCTCACCACAGGGGGTACTCGGGGAGCTGTTTTTT	CASSPQGVLGELFF
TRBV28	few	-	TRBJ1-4	TGTGCCAGCAGCTGGGGGAGGGAAAAACTGTTTTTT	CASSWGREKLFF
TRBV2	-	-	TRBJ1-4	TGTGCCAGCAGTGACAGGCCTGAAAAACTGTTTTTT	CASSDRPEKLFF
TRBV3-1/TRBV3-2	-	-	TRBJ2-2	TGTGCCAGCAGCCAAGTGCCGGGACCCCCCGGGGAGCTGTTTTTT	CASSQVPGPPGELFF
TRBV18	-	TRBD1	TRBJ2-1	TGTGCCAGCTCCCCCGACAGGGAGATTTACAATGAGCAGTTCTTC	CASSPDREIYNEQFF
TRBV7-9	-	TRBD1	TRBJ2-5	TGTGCCAGCAAGGACAGGGCGGGGGAGACCCAGTACTTC	CASKDRAGETQYF
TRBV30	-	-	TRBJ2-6	TGTGCCTGGAGTGTACTTAGGGCTGGGGCCAACGTCCTGACTTTC	CAWSVLRAGANVLTF
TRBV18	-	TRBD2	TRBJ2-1	TGTGCCAGCTCACCCCTGGGACTAGAATACAATGAGCAGTTCTTC	CASSPLGLEYNEQFF
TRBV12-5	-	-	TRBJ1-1	TGTGCTAGTGGCCAAGAAACAGGGTTGGGGATGAACACTGAAGCTTTCTTT	CASGQETGLGMNTEAFF
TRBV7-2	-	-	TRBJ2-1	TGTGCCAGCAGCTTGGGACTTTACAATGAGCAGTTCTTC	CASSLGLYNEQFF
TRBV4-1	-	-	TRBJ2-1	TGCGCCAGCAGCCAGGCTCAGGGAATGCGGGATGAGCAGTTCTTC	CASSQAQGMRDEQFF
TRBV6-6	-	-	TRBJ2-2	TGTGCCAGCAGTTACTTTGCTAGCACCGGGGAGCTGTTTTTT	CASSYFASTGELFF
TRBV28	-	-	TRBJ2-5	TGTGCCAGCAGTCCCCCCCTAGCGTACCGCAGGGCCCAGTACTTC	CASSPPLAYRRAQYF
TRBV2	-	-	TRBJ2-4	TGTGCCAGCAGTCAGACTTCCGGGCAACCCATTCAGTACTTC	CASSQTSGQPIQYF
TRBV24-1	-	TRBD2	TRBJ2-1	TGTGCCACCGCCCCGACTAGCGGGAGCTATGAGCAGTTCTTC	CATAPTSGSYEQFF
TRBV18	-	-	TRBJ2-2	TGTGCCAGCTCACTTACGGCCCCCCCCGGGGAGCTGTTTTTT	CASSLTAPPGELFF
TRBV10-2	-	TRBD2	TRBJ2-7	TGCGCCAGCAGGAGGACTAGCGGGACCACCTACGAGCAGTACTTC	CASRRTSGTTYEQYF
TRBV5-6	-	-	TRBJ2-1	TGTGCCAGCAGCTTGTTGGGACGGCGGAATGAGCAGTTCTTC	CASSLLGRRNEQFF
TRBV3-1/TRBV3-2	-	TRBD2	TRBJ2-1	TGTGCCAGCAGCCAAGAGGGAGCGGGAGAGGGTGAGCAGTTCTTC	CASSQEGAGEGEQFF
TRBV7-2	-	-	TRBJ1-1	TGTGCCAGCCAAGACACCTTGAACACTGAAGCTTTCTTT	CASQDTLNTEAFF
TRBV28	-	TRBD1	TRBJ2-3	TGTGCCAGCAGTTTGGCCGGGACAGTCACAGATACGCAGTATTTT	CASSLAGTVTDTQYF
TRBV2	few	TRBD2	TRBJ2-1	TGTGCCAGCAGTGAACATAGCGGGAGGAGTAGTGAGCAGTTCTTC	CASSEHSGRSSEQFF
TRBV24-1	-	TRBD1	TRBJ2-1	TGTGCCACCAGTGATGTACTCCCGGGACAGCTCTACAATGAGCAGTTCTTC	CATSDVLPGQLYNEQFF
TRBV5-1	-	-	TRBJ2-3	TGCGCCAGCAGCCCTGGGGACTTCACAGATACGCAGTATTTT	CASSPGDFTDTQYF
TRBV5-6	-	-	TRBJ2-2	TGTGCCAGCAGCTTGTTGGTTAGTCGCACCGGGGAGCTGTTTTTT	CASSLLVSRTGELFF
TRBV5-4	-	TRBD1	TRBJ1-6	TGTGCCAGCAGCTTCCGGGACAGGGAATCACCCCTCCACTTT	CASSFRDRESPLHF
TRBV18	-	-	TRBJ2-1	TGTGCCAGCTCACCGTCCTCACAGGGCGCGGAGCAGTTCTTC	CASSPSSQGAEQFF
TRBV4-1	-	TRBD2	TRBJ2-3	TGCGCCAGCAGCCAGGAGGGACTAGCGGGACTCTGGGATACGCAGTATTTT	CASSQEGLAGLWDTQYF
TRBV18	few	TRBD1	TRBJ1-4	TGTGCCAGCTCACCCGGACAGGGGGATGAAAAACTGTTTTTT	CASSPGQGDEKLFF
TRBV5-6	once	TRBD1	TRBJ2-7	TGTGCCAGCAGACCCGGGACAGGGTTCTACGAGCAGTACTTC	CASRPGTGFYEQYF
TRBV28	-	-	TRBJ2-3	TGTGCCAGCAGTTTAGGGGGGTGGAGCACAGATACGCAGTATTTT	CASSLGGWSTDTQYF
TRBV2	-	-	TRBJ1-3	TGTGCCAGCACCACACTCCCCCAGGGCAGTGGAAACACCATATATTTT	CASTTLPQGSGNTIYF
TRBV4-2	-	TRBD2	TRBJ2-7	TGTGCCAGCAGCCAGGCTAGCGGGAGTGCTGACGACGAGCAGTACTTC	CASSQASGSADDEQYF
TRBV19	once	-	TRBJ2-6	TGTGCCAGTAGCTCCACAGGGAACGGGGCCAACGTCCTGACTTTC	CASSSTGNGANVLTF
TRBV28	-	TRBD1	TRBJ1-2	TGTGCCAGTACCGGGACAGAACGTGTCTACACCTTC	CASTGTERVYTF
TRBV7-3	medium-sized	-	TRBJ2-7	TGTGCCAGCAGCTTAATCGGGACAAGATACTCCTACGAGCAGTACTTC	CASSLIGTRYSYEQYF